What follows describes a single T cell receptor beta chain. Its target is not known. These data come from a study of T cell responses to AZD1222 COVID-19 vaccine. Using immunoSEQ multiplex PCR, the repertoire was profiled, and TCRdb retains in-frame clones only, with some absent. This sample has 95,000 to 150,000 clones, with around 90% found just once. CDR3 size: 15 residues. Germline loops: CDR1 MDHEN, CDR2 SYDVKM. The V and J ends lost 3 bases and 4 bases respectively, with 10 bases between them. Study-wide points: The study sampled repertoires only after the peak T cell response. Regions 160-218 and 743-854 dominated among vaccine-associated CD4 TCRs spanning spike. Only 5 or 6 individuals given AZD1222 were seropositive at baseline. Females outnumbered males among donors, who were mostly white British; clonal diversity was possibly underestimated.

This material consisted of peripheral blood, taken on day 0 of AZD1222 vaccination. The receptor's source is an adult in good health. The genes are TRBV28 and TRBJ1-6; D is unresolved. CDR3 in DNA: TGTGCCAGCAGTTTTCGTAGGGTTTATAATTCACCCCTCCACTTT. Its translation: CASSFRRVYNSPLHF.